This T cell receptor (beta chain) originates from a study of shared clonotypes between healthy human individuals. Researchers ran the assay at a deep level. Produced via immunoSEQ multiplex PCR; TCRdb's table is partial and in-frame only. The sample yields more than 500,000 clones, approximately 94% seen once. Looked up from germline, CDR1 is MDHEN and CDR2 is SYDVKM. The J segment lost 4 bases and the V segment lost 6 bases, leaving 11 bases of the junction unmatched. The CDR3 is 15 residues long. Sequenced material: naive CD4+ T cells sorted from blood. Sample subset: CD45RA+ positively selected. The V and J genes are TRBV28 and TRBJ1-1, with 7 bases that match TRBD1. This sequence originates from a woman aged 25 to 39 in good health. CDR3 amino acids: CASSSPEGGLTEAFF. The DNA of the CDR3 is TGTGCCAGCAGCTCGCCGGAAGGGGGCCTCACTGAAGCTTTCTTT. The full variable domain, its missing parts supplied by reference TRBV28 and TRBJ1-1, is DVKVTQSSRYLVKRTGEKVFLECVQDMDHENMFWYRQDPGLGLRLIYFSYDVKMKEKGDIPEGYSVSREKKERFSLILESASTNQTSMYLCASSSPEGGLTEAFFGQGTRLTVV.